The subject of this entry is one T cell receptor (beta chain). Repertoires were generated with immunoSEQ multiplex PCR, while TCRdb's copy carries only in-frame clones and drops some. Of under 75,000 clones in the sample, more than 85% were seen once. The data are from a study of T cell changes during pregnancy in multiple sclerosis. The CDR3 extends over 14 amino acids. Deletions cut 8 bases from V and 3 bases from J, with 14 bases between. CDR1 and CDR2 from the germline V gene are MNHNS and SASEGT. This TCR derives from a female donor with multiple sclerosis, enrolled in a pregnancy study. The source was peripheral blood, collected in the first trimester of pregnancy. The chain is built from TRBV6-1 and TRBJ2-4; tentatively, D is TRBD2 (7 bases). In DNA form, the CDR3 reads TGTGCCAGCCTAGGGGGGGCCGACAAAAACATTCAGTACTTC. As protein: CASLGGADKNIQYF.